Presented here are 14 T cell receptor beta chains from one specimen sequenced in a study of blood T cell repertoires in COVID-19. Profiled with immunoSEQ multiplex PCR; TCRdb holds only in-frame clones, not every one. The sample carries hundreds of thousands of clones, approximately 84% recorded once. Sequenced sample: PBMCs or T cells enriched from blood (not recorded which). The receptor set was obtained from a man aged 30 to 45 who had recovered from COVID-19.

The V call is TRBV28, the J call TRBJ1-1; no clear D gene. V gave up 3 bases and J gave up 0 bases, with 11 bases separating them. This CDR3 has 15 residues. Germline assignment: CDR1 MDHEN and CDR2 SYDVKM. As DNA, the CDR3 is TGTGCCAGCAGTTTGGCGAGGGTCATGAACACTGAAGCTTTCTTT. This sequence encodes CASSLARVMNTEAFF.

The chain employs TRBV30 and TRBJ1-5; 7 bases agree with TRBD1. CDR1 GTSNPN and CDR2 SVGIG come from the germline V gene (reference sequence). The ends lost 0 bases at V and 4 bases at J; junction bases unmatched: 12. The CDR3 sequence is 17 residues long. The CDR3 coding sequence is TGTGCCTGGAGTGTTTCATTCCGGACAGGTAGGAATCAGCCCCAGCATTTT. This sequence encodes CAWSVSFRTGRNQPQHF.

The chain couples TRBV9 to TRBJ2-5, with a possible D match to TRBD2 (5 bases). Germline CDR1 reads SGDLS; CDR2 reads YYNGEE. The CDR3 is 14 amino acids. V was cut by 0 bases and J by 4 bases, with 10 bases left in between. CDR3: CASSVEASRETQYF. In DNA, the CDR3 is TGTGCCAGCAGCGTAGAGGCTAGCAGAGAGACCCAGTACTTC. The variable domain in full, completed from reference TRBV9 and TRBJ2-5, reads DSGVTQTPKHLITATGQRVTLRCSPRSGDLSVYWYQQSLDQGLQFLIQYYNGEERAKGNILERFSAQQFPDLHSELNLSSLELGDSALYFCASSVEASRETQYFGPGTRLLVL.

The table lists this clone with a few counts. The rearrangement uses TRBV29-1 and TRBJ1-2; 9 bases line up with TRBD1. Trimming cost V 4 bases and J 4 bases; bases outside gene matches: 7. The CDR3 runs to 14 residues. Germline lookup yields CDR1 SQVTM and CDR2 ANQGSEA. CDR3 sequence reads: CSVVQDRGVYGYTF. The CDR3 nucleotides are TGCAGCGTTGTTCAGGACAGGGGAGTCTATGGCTACACCTTC.

The chain uses TRBV3-1 (or the pseudogene TRBV3-2) and TRBJ2-3, with D tentatively TRBD2 (6 bases). V gave up 3 bases and J gave up 6 bases, with 19 bases separating them. Germline V gene sequence: CDR1 LGHDT, CDR2 YNNKEL (reference sequence). The CDR3 is made up of 16 amino acids. The CDR3 sequence is CASSQRTNPPMDTQYF. DNA of the CDR3: TGTGCCAGCAGCCAGAGGACTAACCCTCCCATGGATACGCAGTATTTT.

This chain uses TRBV10-3 with TRBJ1-6; 7 bases line up with TRBD1. Germline V CDR1 and CDR2: ENHRY, SYGVKD. The CDR3 covers 16 residues. The junction had 13 bases not matched to a gene; V was cut back by 6 bases and J by 8 bases. DNA of the CDR3: TGTGCCATCAGCTCCCAAACAGGGGTTAGAGATTCACCCCTCCACTTT. Protein: CAISSQTGVRDSPLHF.

This clone was detected once. The chain carries TRBV15 and TRBJ1-2; no definite D call. The CDR3 has 16 amino acids. CDR1 is LNHNV and CDR2 is YYDKDF in the germline V gene (reference sequence). Trimming shortened V by 5 bases and J by 3 bases, and 19 bases separated the two germline ends. CDR3 sequence: CATSLSTVERDYGYTF. The CDR3 DNA follows: TGTGCCACCAGCTTAAGCACGGTCGAGCGAGACTATGGCTACACCTTC.

The chain combines TRBV30 with TRBJ2-3, with 11 bases identical to TRBD2. Germline V gives CDR1 GTSNPN, CDR2 SVGIG (reference sequence). With V trimmed by 4 bases and J by 6 bases, 12 bases remained unmatched. The CDR3 is made up of 16 amino acids. CDR3 protein: CAWTRLAGLPSDTQYF. In nucleotides, the CDR3 is TGTGCCTGGACTCGACTAGCGGGACTCCCAAGCGATACGCAGTATTTT.

The count of this clone is one. The rearrangement links TRBV7-8 to TRBJ1-5; 10 positions match TRBD1. Germline CDR1 reads SGHVS; CDR2 reads FQNEAQ. The trim removed 4 bases at V and 8 bases at J, leaving 5 bases unmatched. The CDR3 loop spans 14 amino acids. Here the CDR3 reads CASSWDRGTEPQHF. In DNA form, the CDR3 reads TGTGCCAGCAGCTGGGACAGGGGAACAGAGCCCCAGCATTTT.

This chain connects TRBV7-9 to TRBJ2-3; D uncertain. The CDR3 totals 14 residues. The germline gives CDR1 SEHNR, CDR2 FQNEAQ (reference sequence). V gave up 9 bases and J gave up 1 base, with 14 bases separating them. The CDR3 spells CARYDLARTDTQYF. In DNA form, the CDR3 reads TGTGCCAGATACGATTTAGCCCGCACAGATACGCAGTATTTT. Variable domain in full (rest from reference TRBV7-9 and TRBJ2-3): DTGVSQNPRHKITKRGQNVTFRCDPISEHNRLYWYRQTLGQGPEFLTYFQNEAQLEKSRLLSDRFSAERPKGSFSTLEIQRTEQGDSAMYLCARYDLARTDTQYFGPGTRLTVL.

The chain joins TRBV7-9 to TRBJ2-1; tentatively, D is TRBD2 (5 bases). From germline, CDR1 is SEHNR and CDR2 FQNEAQ (reference sequence). Trimming stripped 5 bases from V and 6 bases from J, with 17 bases between. The CDR3 totals 15 residues. The CDR3 reads CASSTEAVPFNEQFF. CDR3 nucleotides: TGTGCCAGCAGCACGGAAGCGGTCCCTTTCAATGAGCAGTTCTTC.

V and J are TRBV27 and TRBJ1-1; 7 positions match TRBD1. The CDR3 consists of 14 residues. V shed 2 bases and J 5 bases; nucleotides not matched to a gene: 5. CDR1 and CDR2 from the germline V gene are MNHEY and SMNVEV (reference sequence). The CDR3 DNA reads as TGTGCCAGCAGTTTAAACAGGGGCTGGACTGAAGCTTTCTTT. Translated: CASSLNRGWTEAFF.

The gene calls are TRBV2 and TRBJ2-7, with TRBD1 matching 7 bases. Trimming took 10 bases from V and 3 from J; bases not matched to a gene: 9. Germline values: CDR1 SNHLY, CDR2 FYNNEI. The CDR3 has 13 residues. This chain's CDR3 is CATQVGGGYEQYF. Here the CDR3 DNA reads TGTGCCACCCAGGTAGGGGGCGGCTACGAGCAGTACTTC.

The chain has TRBV19 and TRBJ2-3, with 7 bases that match TRBD1. The CDR3 loop spans 13 amino acids. Trimming at V came to 9 bases and at J to 1 base, leaving 4 bases not matched to a gene. Per germline, CDR1 LNHDA and CDR2 SQIVND (reference sequence). CDR3 DNA sequence: TGTGCCAGCAGAGGGGGCCGCACAGATACGCAGTATTTT. Translated, it gives CASRGGRTDTQYF.